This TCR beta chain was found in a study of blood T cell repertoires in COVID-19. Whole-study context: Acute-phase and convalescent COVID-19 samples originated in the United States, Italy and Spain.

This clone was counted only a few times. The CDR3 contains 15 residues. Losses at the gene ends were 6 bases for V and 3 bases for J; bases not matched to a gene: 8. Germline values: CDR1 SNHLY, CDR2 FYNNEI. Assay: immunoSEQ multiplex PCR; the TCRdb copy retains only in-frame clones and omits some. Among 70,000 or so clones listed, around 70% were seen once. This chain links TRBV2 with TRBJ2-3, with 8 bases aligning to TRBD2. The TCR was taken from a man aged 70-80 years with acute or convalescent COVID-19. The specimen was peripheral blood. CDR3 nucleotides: TGTGCCAGCAGGATAGCGGGACTGAGGACAGATACGCAGTATTTT. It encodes CASRIAGLRTDTQYF.